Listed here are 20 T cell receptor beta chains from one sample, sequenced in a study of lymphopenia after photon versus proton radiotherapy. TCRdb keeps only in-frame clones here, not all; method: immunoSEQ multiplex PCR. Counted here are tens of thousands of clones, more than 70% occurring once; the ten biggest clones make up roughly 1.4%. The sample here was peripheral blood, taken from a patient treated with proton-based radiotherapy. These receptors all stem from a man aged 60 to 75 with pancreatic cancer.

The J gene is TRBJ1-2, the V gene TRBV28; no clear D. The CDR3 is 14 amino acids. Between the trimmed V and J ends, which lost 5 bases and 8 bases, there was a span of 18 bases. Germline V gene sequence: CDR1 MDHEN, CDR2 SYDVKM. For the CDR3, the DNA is TGTGCCAGCAGTGGCCACGACATAGTCGGGGGCTACACCTTC. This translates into CASSGHDIVGGYTF.

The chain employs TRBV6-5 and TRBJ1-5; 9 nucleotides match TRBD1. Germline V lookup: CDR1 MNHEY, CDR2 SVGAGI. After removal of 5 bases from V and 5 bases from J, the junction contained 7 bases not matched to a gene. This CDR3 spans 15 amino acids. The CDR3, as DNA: TGTGCCAGCAGTCGGGACAGGGTGAATCATCAGCCCCAGCATTTT. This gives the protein CASSRDRVNHQPQHF.

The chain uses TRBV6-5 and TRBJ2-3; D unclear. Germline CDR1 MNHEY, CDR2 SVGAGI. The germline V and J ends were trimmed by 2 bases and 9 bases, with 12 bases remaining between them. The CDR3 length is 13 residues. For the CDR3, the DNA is TGTGCCAGCAGTTACACTCCCCTGGGGACGCAGTATTTT. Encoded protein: CASSYTPLGTQYF.

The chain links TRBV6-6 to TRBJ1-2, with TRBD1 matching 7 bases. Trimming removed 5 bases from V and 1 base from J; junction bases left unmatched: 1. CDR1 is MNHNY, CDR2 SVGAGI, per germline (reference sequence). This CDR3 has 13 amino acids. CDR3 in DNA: TGTGCCAGCAGTGGGGACAGTAACTATGGCTACACCTTC. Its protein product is CASSGDSNYGYTF.

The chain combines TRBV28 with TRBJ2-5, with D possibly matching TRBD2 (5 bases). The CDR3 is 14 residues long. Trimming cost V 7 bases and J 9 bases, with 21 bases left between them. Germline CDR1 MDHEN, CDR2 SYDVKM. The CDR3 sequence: CASNPGPASGPQYF. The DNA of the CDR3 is TGTGCCAGCAACCCAGGTCCGGCCAGCGGACCCCAGTACTTC. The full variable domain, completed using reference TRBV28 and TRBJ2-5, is DVKVTQSSRYLVKRTGEKVFLECVQDMDHENMFWYRQDPGLGLRLIYFSYDVKMKEKGDIPEGYSVSREKKERFSLILESASTNQTSMYLCASNPGPASGPQYFGPGTRLLVL.

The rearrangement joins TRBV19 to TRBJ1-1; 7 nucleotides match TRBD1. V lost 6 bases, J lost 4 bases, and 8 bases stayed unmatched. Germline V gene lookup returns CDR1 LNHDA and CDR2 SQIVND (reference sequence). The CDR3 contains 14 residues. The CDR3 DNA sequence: TGTGCCAGTAGCCTCGGACAGGTGGGCACTGAAGCTTTCTTT. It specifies CASSLGQVGTEAFF.

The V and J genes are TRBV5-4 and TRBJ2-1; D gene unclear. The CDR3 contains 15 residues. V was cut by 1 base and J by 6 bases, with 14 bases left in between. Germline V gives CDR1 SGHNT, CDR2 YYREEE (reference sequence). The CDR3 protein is CASSLTASQGNEQFF. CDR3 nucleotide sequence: TGTGCCAGCAGCTTGACTGCCTCCCAAGGCAATGAGCAGTTCTTC.

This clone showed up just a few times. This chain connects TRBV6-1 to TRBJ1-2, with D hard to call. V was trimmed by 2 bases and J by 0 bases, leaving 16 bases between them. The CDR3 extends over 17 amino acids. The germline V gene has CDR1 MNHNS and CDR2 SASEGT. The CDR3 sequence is CASSESAVGSANYGYTF. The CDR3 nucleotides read TGTGCCAGCAGTGAATCCGCCGTTGGTTCAGCTAACTATGGCTACACCTTC.

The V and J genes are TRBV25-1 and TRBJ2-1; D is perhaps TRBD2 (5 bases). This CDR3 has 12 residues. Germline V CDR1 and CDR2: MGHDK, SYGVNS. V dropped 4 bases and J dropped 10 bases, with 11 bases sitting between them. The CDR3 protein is CASSGWTEEQFF. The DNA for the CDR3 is TGTGCCAGCAGTGGGTGGACTGAAGAGCAGTTCTTC.

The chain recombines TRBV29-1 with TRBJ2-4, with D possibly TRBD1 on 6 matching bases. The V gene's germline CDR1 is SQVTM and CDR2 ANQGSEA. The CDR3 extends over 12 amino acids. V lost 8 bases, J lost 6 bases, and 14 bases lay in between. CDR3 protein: CSPQGPGNIQYF. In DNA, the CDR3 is TGCAGCCCTCAGGGGCCGGGAAACATTCAGTACTTC.

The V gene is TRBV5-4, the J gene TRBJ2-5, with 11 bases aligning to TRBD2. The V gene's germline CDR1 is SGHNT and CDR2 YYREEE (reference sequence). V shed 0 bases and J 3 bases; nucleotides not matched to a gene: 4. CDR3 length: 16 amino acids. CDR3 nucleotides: TGTGCCAGCAGCTTGGGTAGCGGGAGGGGAGAAGAGACCCAGTACTTC. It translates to CASSLGSGRGEETQYF. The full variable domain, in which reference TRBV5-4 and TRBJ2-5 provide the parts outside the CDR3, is ETGVTQSPTHLIKTRGQQVTLRCSSQSGHNTVSWYQQALGQGPQFIFQYYREEENGRGNFPPRFSGLQFPNYSSELNVNALELDDSALYLCASSLGSGRGEETQYFGPGTRLLVL.

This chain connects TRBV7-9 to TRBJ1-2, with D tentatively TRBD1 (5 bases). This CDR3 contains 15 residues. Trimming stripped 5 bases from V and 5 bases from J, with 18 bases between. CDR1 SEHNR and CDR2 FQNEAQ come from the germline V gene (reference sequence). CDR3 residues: CASSQLGEERYGYTF. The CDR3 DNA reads TGTGCCAGCAGCCAATTGGGGGAAGAGCGGTATGGCTACACCTTC. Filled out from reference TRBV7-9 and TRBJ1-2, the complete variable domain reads DTGVSQNPRHKITKRGQNVTFRCDPISEHNRLYWYRQTLGQGPEFLTYFQNEAQLEKSRLLSDRFSAERPKGSFSTLEIQRTEQGDSAMYLCASSQLGEERYGYTFGSGTRLTVV.

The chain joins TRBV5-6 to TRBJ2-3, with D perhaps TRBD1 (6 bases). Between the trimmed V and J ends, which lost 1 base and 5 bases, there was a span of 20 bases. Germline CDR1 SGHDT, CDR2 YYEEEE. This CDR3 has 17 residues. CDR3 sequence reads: CASSLQGSPIPQDTQYF. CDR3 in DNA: TGTGCCAGCAGCTTGCAGGGGTCACCAATTCCTCAAGATACGCAGTATTTT.

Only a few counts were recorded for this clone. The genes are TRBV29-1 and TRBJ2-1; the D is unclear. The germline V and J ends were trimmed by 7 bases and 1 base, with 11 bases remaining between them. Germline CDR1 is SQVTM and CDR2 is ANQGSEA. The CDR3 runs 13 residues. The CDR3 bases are TGCAGCGGCGTGTATGGGTCCTACAATGAGCAGTTCTTC. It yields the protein CSGVYGSYNEQFF.

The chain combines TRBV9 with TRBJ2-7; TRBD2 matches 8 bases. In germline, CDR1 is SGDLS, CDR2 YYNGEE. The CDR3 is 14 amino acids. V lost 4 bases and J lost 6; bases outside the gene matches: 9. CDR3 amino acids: CASSPPPGGREQYF. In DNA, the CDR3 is TGTGCCAGCAGCCCCCCGCCGGGAGGGCGCGAGCAGTACTTC.

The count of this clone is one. CDR3 nucleotides: TGTGCCAGCAGTGTGGATCCCAGCACAGATACGCAGTATTTT. Translating it yields CASSVDPSTDTQYF. V usage is TRBV6-4 and J usage is TRBJ2-3; D gene ambiguous. Trimming cost V 4 bases and J 0 bases, with 8 bases left between them. The length of the CDR3 is 14 residues. Germline V gene lookup returns CDR1 MRHNA and CDR2 SNTAGT.

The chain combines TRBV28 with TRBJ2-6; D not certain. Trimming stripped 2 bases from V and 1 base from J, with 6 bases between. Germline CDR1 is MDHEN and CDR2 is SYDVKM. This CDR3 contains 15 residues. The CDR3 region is CASSLVGSGANVLTF. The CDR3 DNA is TGTGCCAGCAGTTTAGTAGGGTCTGGGGCCAACGTCCTGACTTTC.

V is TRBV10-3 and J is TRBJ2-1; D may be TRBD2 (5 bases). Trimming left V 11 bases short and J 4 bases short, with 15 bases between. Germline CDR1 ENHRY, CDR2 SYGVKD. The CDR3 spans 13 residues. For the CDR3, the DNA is TGTGCCGTCGGAGGCGGGCCTTACAATGAGCAGTTCTTC. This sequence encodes CAVGGGPYNEQFF.

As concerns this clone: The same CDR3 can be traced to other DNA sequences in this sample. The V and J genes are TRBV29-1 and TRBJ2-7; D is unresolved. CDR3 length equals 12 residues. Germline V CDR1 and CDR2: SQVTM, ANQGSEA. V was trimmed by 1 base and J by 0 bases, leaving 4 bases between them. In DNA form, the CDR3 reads TGCAGCGTTGAAGGGCGCTCCTACGAGCAGTACTTC. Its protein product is CSVEGRSYEQYF.

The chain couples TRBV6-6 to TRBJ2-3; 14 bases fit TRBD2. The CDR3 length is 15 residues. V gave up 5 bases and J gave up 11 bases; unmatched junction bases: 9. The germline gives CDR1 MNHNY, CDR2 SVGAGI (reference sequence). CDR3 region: CASSPTSGGGKVQYF. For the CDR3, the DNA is TGTGCCAGCAGTCCGACTAGCGGGGGGGGAAAGGTGCAGTATTTT.